This T cell receptor beta chain stems from a study of T cells after yellow fever vaccination. General study results and limits: Researchers cautioned that FACS-sorted repertoires could harbor abundant clonotypes contaminating from the bulk population. The CD4 and CD8 compartments had a small share of their clonotypes in common.

Germline CDR1 is SGHVS and CDR2 is FNYEAQ. J was trimmed by 6 bases and V by 3 bases; bases with no gene match: 10. The CDR3 extends over 15 amino acids. This clonotype was seen ten or more times. The target antigen is unknown. Template switching by 5'RACE produced TCR cDNA, adding a universal primer site and UMIs. TCRdb re-analysed the 5' RACE reads in MiXCR, keeping a single row per CDR3 protein. Of 95,000 to 100,000 distinct CDR3 sequences listed, roughly 6% are singletons. This receptor was taken from a young man who received the YFV17D yellow fever vaccine. The sequencing used CD8+ T cells sorted from PBMCs, collected 10 days after the yellow fever booster vaccination. The rearrangement uses TRBV7-6 and TRBJ2-7; TRBD2 matches 8 bases. The CDR3 coding sequence is TGTGCCAGCAGCTTCTCGACTAGCGCGGTTGGCGAGCAGTACTTC. It translates to CASSFSTSAVGEQYF.